The rows below give T cell receptor beta chains drawn from one sample of a study of cytotoxic CD8 clonotypes in ibrutinib-treated CLL. Sequencing was performed with immunoSEQ multiplex PCR; in TCRdb, only in-frame clones are kept and a portion is missing. The sample has roughly 15,000 clones; over 70% are singletons. The specimen comprised PBMCs, sampled before ibrutinib treatment. These receptors all stem from a human donor with chronic lymphocytic leukemia. Each CDR3 is given with its conserved first and last residue. D genes are given only for firm matches. Size tells how often a clone was seen (once, few, many) or the class of an expanded clone, and some rows leave it out.

size | length | D | J | V | CDR3 | DNA
few | 12 | - | TRBJ1-1 | TRBV29-1 | CSGTGDNTEAFF | TGCAGCGGGACCGGGGATAACACTGAAGCTTTCTTT
- | 16 | TRBD1 | TRBJ1-4 | TRBV4-2 | CASSQEPGTDYEKLFF | TGTGCCAGCAGCCAAGAGCCCGGGACAGACTATGAAAAACTGTTTTTT
few | 13 | - | TRBJ1-2 | TRBV19 | CASIGGVPNGYTF | TGTGCCAGTATAGGCGGGGTCCCGAATGGCTACACCTTC
- | 15 | TRBD2 | TRBJ2-7 | TRBV5-1 | CASSTTSGSSYEQYF | TGCGCCAGCAGCACGACTAGCGGGAGCTCCTACGAGCAGTACTTC
- | 15 | - | TRBJ2-5 | TRBV5-4 | CASSLVGDGKETQYF | TGTGCCAGCAGCTTGGTCGGGGACGGGAAGGAGACCCAGTACTTC
once | 14 | - | TRBJ2-1 | TRBV7-9 | CASSSERPGDEQFF | TGTGCCAGCAGCTCCGAGCGTCCCGGCGATGAGCAGTTCTTC
few | 15 | - | TRBJ2-2 | TRBV9 | CASSVEGLITGELFF | TGTGCCAGCAGCGTAGAGGGACTTATCACCGGGGAGCTGTTTTTT
- | 14 | - | TRBJ2-3 | TRBV10-3 | CAIRPPGGTDTQYF | TGTGCCATCAGACCCCCCGGAGGAACAGATACGCAGTATTTT
- | 17 | TRBD2 | TRBJ2-3 | TRBV19 | CASSDPPAGGPPYTQYF | TGTGCCAGTAGTGACCCCCCAGCGGGAGGGCCCCCGTATACGCAGTATTTT
- | 16 | - | TRBJ2-3 | TRBV7-8 | CASSRTVRGAEDTQYF | TGTGCCAGCAGCCGGACGGTGAGGGGCGCAGAGGATACGCAGTATTTT
- | 15 | TRBD1 | TRBJ2-1 | TRBV6-5 | CASSYRDRVYNEQFF | TGTGCCAGCAGTTACCGGGACAGGGTCTACAATGAGCAGTTCTTC
- | 19 | TRBD2 | TRBJ2-3 | TRBV7-9 | CASSPSERTSGSFPDTQYF | TGTGCCAGCAGCCCCTCGGAGAGGACTAGCGGGAGCTTCCCAGATACGCAGTATTTT
- | 15 | - | TRBJ2-1 | TRBV5-4 | CASSSHGGLSDEQFF | TGTGCCAGCAGCTCGCACGGGGGCTTGAGCGATGAGCAGTTCTTC
- | 13 | - | TRBJ1-3 | TRBV12-5 | CASGYGSGNTIYF | TGTGCTAGTGGTTATGGCTCTGGAAACACCATATATTTT
- | 18 | - | TRBJ2-7 | TRBV13 | CASSHSGGSPKGIYEQYF | TGTGCCAGCAGCCATAGTGGCGGAAGCCCGAAGGGGATCTACGAGCAGTACTTC
- | 20 | TRBD2 | TRBJ2-1 | TRBV9 | CASSVTGTSGQLGVVGEQFF | TGTGCCAGCAGCGTTACGGGGACTAGCGGGCAACTGGGGGTCGTCGGTGAGCAGTTCTTC
- | 13 | - | TRBJ2-5 | TRBV7-3 | CASSPRGLETQYF | TGTGCCAGCAGCCCCCGGGGGTTAGAGACCCAGTACTTC
- | 15 | TRBD2 | TRBJ2-7 | TRBV5-1 | CASSRIAGGPGEQYF | TGCGCCAGCAGCCGGATAGCGGGAGGGCCCGGCGAGCAGTACTTC
- | 14 | TRBD1 | TRBJ1-1 | TRBV6-5 | CASSPQGADTEAFF | TGTGCCAGCAGCCCACAGGGGGCGGACACTGAAGCTTTCTTT
- | 14 | - | TRBJ2-3 | TRBV27 | CASTGAQGTDTQYF | TGTGCCAGCACCGGGGCCCAGGGGACAGATACGCAGTATTTT
- | 13 | - | TRBJ2-5 | TRBV11-2 | CASSLGYQETQYF | TGTGCCAGCAGCTTGGGGTACCAAGAGACCCAGTACTTC
- | 14 | - | TRBJ1-1 | TRBV4-2 | CASSQDREGTEAFF | TGTGCCAGCAGCCAAGACAGGGAAGGCACTGAAGCTTTCTTT
- | 14 | - | TRBJ1-1 | TRBV5-6 | CASSVVGRGTEAFF | TGTGCCAGCAGCGTGGTGGGGAGGGGCACTGAAGCTTTCTTT
- | 15 | TRBD1 | TRBJ1-1 | TRBV18 | CASSPWDRSNTEAFF | TGTGCCAGCTCACCCTGGGACAGGTCGAACACTGAAGCTTTCTTT
- | 13 | - | TRBJ2-5 | TRBV5-8 | CASSPSTGETQYF | TGTGCCAGCAGCCCTTCGACGGGAGAGACCCAGTACTTC
- | 16 | TRBD2 | TRBJ2-2 | TRBV10-3 | CAISSGRGGGAGELFF | TGTGCCATCTCTAGCGGGAGAGGTGGGGGAGCCGGGGAGCTGTTTTTT
- | 15 | - | TRBJ2-5 | TRBV6-5 | CASGLVGGGQETQYF | TGTGCCAGCGGTCTCGTGGGAGGCGGGCAAGAGACCCAGTACTTC
- | 15 | TRBD1 | TRBJ2-7 | TRBV10-3 | CAISGMTGGAYEQYF | TGTGCCATCAGTGGGATGACAGGGGGGGCCTACGAGCAGTACTTC
once | 15 | - | TRBJ2-2 | TRBV5-6 | CASSFEATDTGELFF | TGTGCCAGCAGCTTCGAAGCGACGGACACCGGGGAGCTGTTTTTT
- | 16 | TRBD2 | TRBJ2-1 | TRBV28 | CASLNAGLAGEDRQFF | TGTGCCAGCCTAAACGCGGGACTAGCGGGAGAGGATCGGCAGTTCTTC
- | 14 | - | TRBJ2-3 | TRBV12-2 | CASSNSYSTDTQYF | TGTGCCAGCAGCAACTCCTACAGCACAGATACGCAGTATTTT
- | 16 | - | TRBJ2-2 | TRBV28 | CASSLRKPANTGELFF | TGTGCCAGCAGTTTGCGGAAGCCCGCGAACACCGGGGAGCTGTTTTTT
- | 11 | - | TRBJ2-7 | TRBV19 | CASSQGYEQYF | TGTGCCAGCTCACAGGGCTACGAGCAGTACTTC
- | 15 | TRBD1 | TRBJ2-3 | TRBV15 | CATSRAGQATDTQYF | TGTGCCACCAGCAGAGCCGGACAGGCCACAGATACGCAGTATTTT
- | 13 | - | TRBJ2-3 | TRBV28 | CATNLSGTDTQYF | TGTGCCACCAATCTCAGCGGCACAGATACGCAGTATTTT
few | 11 | - | TRBJ1-5 | TRBV28 | CASQGNQPQHF | TGTGCCAGCCAGGGCAATCAGCCCCAGCATTTT